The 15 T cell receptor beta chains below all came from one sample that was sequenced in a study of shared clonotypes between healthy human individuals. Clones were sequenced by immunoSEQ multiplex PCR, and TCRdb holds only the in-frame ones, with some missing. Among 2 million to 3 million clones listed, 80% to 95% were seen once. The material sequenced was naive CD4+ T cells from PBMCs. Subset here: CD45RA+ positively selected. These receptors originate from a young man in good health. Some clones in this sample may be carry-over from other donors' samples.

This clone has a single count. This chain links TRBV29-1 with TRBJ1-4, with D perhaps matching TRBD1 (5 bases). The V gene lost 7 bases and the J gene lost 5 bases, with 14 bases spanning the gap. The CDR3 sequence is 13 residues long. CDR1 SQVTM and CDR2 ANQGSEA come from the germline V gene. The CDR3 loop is CSGGRDRNEKLFF. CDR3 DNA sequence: TGCAGCGGCGGCCGGGACCGGAATGAAAAACTGTTTTTT. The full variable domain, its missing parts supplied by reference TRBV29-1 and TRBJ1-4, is SAVISQKPSRDICQRGTSLTIQCQVDSQVTMMFWYRQQPGQSLTLIATANQGSEATYESGFVIDKFPISRPNLTFSTLTVSNMSPEDSSIYLCSGGRDRNEKLFFGSGTQLSVL.

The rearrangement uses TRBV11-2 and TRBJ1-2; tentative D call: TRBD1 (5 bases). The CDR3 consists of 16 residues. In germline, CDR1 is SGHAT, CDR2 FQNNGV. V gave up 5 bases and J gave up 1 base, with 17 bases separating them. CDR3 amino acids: CASSTPRQKINYGYTF. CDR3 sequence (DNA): TGTGCCAGCAGCACCCCCCGACAGAAAATTAACTATGGCTACACCTTC. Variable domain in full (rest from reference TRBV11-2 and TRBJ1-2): EAGVAQSPRYKIIEKRQSVAFWCNPISGHATLYWYQQILGQGPKLLIQFQNNGVVDDSQLPKDRFSAERLKGVDSTLKIQPAKLEDSAVYLCASSTPRQKINYGYTFGSGTRLTVV.

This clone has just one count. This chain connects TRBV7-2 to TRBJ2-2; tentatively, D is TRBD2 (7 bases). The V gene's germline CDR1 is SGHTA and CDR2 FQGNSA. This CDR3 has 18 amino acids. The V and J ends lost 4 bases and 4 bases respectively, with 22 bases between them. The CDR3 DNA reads TGTGCCAGCAGCTCCGCAGGACAGTTAAGCGGGATCACCGGGGAGCTGTTTTTT. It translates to CASSSAGQLSGITGELFF.

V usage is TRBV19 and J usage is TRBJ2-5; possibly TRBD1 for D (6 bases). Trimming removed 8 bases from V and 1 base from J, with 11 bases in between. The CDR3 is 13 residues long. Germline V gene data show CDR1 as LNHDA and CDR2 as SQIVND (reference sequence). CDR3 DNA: TGTGCCAGTTCTGACAGGATCCAAGAGACCCAGTACTTC. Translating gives CASSDRIQETQYF.

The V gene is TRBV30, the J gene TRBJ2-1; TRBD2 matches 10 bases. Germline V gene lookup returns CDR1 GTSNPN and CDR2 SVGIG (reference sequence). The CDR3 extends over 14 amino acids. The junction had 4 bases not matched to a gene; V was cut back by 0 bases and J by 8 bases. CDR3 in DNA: TGTGCCTGGAGTGTACTCCTAGCGGGAGATGAGCAGTTCTTC. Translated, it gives CAWSVLLAGDEQFF.

CDR3 in amino acids: CASSIAGGDTDTQYF. The CDR3 DNA is TGTGCCAGTAGTATAGCCGGGGGGGACACAGATACGCAGTATTTT. The chain has TRBV19 and TRBJ2-3; 8 bases align to TRBD2. Germline-derived CDR1 and CDR2 are LNHDA and SQIVND (reference sequence). The length of the CDR3 is 15 residues. The V gene end was trimmed by 1 base and the J gene end by 2 bases; junction bases not matched to a gene: 2.

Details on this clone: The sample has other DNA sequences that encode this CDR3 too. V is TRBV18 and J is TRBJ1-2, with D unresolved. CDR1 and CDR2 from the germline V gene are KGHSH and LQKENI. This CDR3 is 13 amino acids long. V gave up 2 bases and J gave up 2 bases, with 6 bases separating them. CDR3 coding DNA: TGTGCCAGCTCACCAGGAGAGAACTATGGCTACACCTTC. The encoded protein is CASSPGENYGYTF.

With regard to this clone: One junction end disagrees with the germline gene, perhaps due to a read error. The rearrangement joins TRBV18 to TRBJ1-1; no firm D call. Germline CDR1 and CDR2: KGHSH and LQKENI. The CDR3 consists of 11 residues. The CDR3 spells CASSLNAEAFF. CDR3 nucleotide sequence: TGTGCCAGCTCCCTGAACGCTGAAGCTTTCTTT.

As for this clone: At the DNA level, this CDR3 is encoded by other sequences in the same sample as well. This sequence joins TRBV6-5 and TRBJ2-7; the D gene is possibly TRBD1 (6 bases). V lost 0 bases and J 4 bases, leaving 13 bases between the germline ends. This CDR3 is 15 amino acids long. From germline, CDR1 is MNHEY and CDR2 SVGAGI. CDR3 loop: CASSYSGQGIYEQYF. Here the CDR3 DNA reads TGTGCCAGCAGTTACTCTGGTCAGGGGATATACGAGCAGTACTTC.

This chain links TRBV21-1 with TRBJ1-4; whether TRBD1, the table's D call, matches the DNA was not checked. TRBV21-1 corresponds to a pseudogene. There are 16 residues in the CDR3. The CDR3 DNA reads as TGTGCCAGCAGCAAAGGCCGGGACAGGGGGATTGAAAAACTGTTTTTT. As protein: CASSKGRDRGIEKLFF.

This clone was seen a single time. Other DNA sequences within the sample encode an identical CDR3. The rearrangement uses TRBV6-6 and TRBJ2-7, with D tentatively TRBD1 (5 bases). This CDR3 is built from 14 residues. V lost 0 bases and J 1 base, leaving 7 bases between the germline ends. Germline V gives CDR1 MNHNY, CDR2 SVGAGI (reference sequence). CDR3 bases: TGTGCCAGCAGTTACTCGAGGACATCCTACGAGCAGTACTTC. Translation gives CASSYSRTSYEQYF.

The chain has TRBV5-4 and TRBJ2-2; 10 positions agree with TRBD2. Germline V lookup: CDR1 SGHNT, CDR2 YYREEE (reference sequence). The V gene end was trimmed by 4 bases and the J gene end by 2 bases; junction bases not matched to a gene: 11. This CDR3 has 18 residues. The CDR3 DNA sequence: TGTGCCAGCAGCCTGGGGGGACTAGCGCGAGCCAACACCGGGGAGCTGTTTTTT. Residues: CASSLGGLARANTGELFF.

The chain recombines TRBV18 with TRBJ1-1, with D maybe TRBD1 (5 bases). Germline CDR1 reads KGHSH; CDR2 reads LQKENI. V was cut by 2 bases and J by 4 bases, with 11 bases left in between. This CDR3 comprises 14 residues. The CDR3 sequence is CASSPSQGGTEAFF. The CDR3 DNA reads TGTGCCAGCTCACCATCCCAGGGCGGCACTGAAGCTTTCTTT.

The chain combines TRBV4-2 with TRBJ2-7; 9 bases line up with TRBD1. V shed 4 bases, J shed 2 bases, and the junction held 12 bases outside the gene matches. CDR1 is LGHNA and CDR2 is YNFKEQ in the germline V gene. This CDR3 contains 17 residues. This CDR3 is CASSPIYTGGDPYEQYF. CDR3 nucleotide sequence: TGTGCCAGCAGCCCGATTTACACAGGGGGCGACCCCTACGAGCAGTACTTC.

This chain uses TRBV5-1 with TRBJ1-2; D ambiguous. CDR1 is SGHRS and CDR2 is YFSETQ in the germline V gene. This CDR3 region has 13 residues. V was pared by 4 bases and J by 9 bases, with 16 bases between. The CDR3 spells CASSPAGPARYTF. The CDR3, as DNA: TGCGCCAGCAGCCCGGCGGGTCCGGCTCGCTACACCTTC.